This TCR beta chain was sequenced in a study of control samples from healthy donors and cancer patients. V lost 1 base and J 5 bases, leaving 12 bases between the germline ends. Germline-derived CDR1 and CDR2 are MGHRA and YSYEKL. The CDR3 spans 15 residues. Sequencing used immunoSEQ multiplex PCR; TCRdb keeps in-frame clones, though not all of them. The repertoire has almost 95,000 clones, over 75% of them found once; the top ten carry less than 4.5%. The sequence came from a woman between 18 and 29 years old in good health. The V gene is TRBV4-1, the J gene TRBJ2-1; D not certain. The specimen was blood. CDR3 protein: CASSQGTARDNEQFF. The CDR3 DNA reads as TGCGCCAGCAGCCAAGGTACGGCAAGGGACAATGAGCAGTTCTTC.